The rows below give T cell receptor beta chains drawn from one sample of a study of T cell repertoires in aging, cancer and after chemotherapy. TCRdb independently ran MiXCR on the multiplex PCR reads; one entry per CDR3 protein. The sample carries around 5,000 distinct CDR3 sequences, less than 25% recorded once. The sample comprised blood. These receptor sequences come from a human donor with a blood cancer. Both conserved end residues are part of each CDR3.

TRBV20-1,TRBJ2-7,CSAGDTYEQYF
TRBV6-1,TRBJ2-7,CAYGGDLYEQYF
TRBV27,TRBJ2-7,CASKPPASGRLEQYF
TRBV5-4,TRBJ2-2,CASSLLDSTGELFF
TRBV6-5,TRBJ2-5,CASSRGGQETQYF
TRBV20-1,TRBJ1-5,CSAREVAGSQPQHF
TRBV18,TRBJ2-1,CASSLGEDNEQFF
TRBV19,TRBJ1-5,CASSETIRSNQPQHF
TRBV20-1,TRBJ1-1,CSARGVRMNTEAFF
TRBV25-1,TRBJ1-5,CASSEMDGHQPQHF
TRBV6-5,TRBJ2-1,CATGQGGAGGYNEQFF
TRBV4-1,TRBJ2-3,CASSQGRGSDTDTQYF
TRBV20-1,TRBJ1-2,CSASPRGGDYGYTF
TRBV20-1,TRBJ2-5,CSARDLRGRETQYF
TRBV4-1,TRBJ2-2,CASSQERTLITGELFF
TRBV7-6,TRBJ2-2,CAIREFHNTGELFF
TRBV10-3,TRBJ2-1,CAISESDTPRAHEQFF
TRBV27,TRBJ1-2,CASSSQGSYGYTF
TRBV11-3,TRBJ1-2,CASRDSQGSPGYTF
TRBV20-1,TRBJ2-1,CSAPRLAGAYNEQFF
TRBV27,TRBJ2-6,CASSPRSGANVLTF